Shown below are 30 T cell receptor beta chains from a single sample sequenced in a study of circulating CD8 cells and anti-PD-1 response in melanoma. The QIAseq Immune Repertoire TCR panel built the libraries from roughly 16 ng of total RNA. In TCRdb, the reads were re-called with MiXCR into one record per CDR3 protein. This sample yields 500 to 550 distinct CDR3 sequences, of which 8% to 8.5% are seen a single time; around 45% belongs to the top ten. From live CD3+CD8+TCRalphabeta+ cells, four PD-1 and/or TIGIT subsets were sorted. This material consisted of CD8+ T cells from PBMCs, taken at baseline or after one month of anti-PD-1 therapy (not recorded which). The receptors were sampled from a human donor with melanoma.

By sample share, this clonotype is medium-sized. V and J are TRBV4-1 and TRBJ2-3; D may be TRBD2 (6 bases). The ends were cut back, 4 bases at V and 0 bases at J, with 14 bases in the middle. CDR1 and CDR2 from the germline V gene are MGHRA and YSYEKL. The length of the CDR3 is 16 residues. This CDR3 reads CASSPVAGTSTDTQYF. The CDR3, as DNA: TGCGCCAGCAGCCCGGTGGCGGGGACTAGCACAGATACGCAGTATTTT.

This clonotype ranks as medium-sized. The rearrangement uses TRBV20-1 and TRBJ2-5, with 15 bases aligning to TRBD2. With V trimmed by 0 bases and J by 0 bases, 5 bases remained unmatched. The CDR3 loop spans 18 amino acids. Germline loops: CDR1 DFQATT, CDR2 SNEGSKA (reference sequence). In DNA, the CDR3 is TGCAGTGCTAGAGACCGGGGGACTAGCGGGAGGTACCAAGAGACCCAGTACTTC. Encoded protein: CSARDRGTSGRYQETQYF.

V is TRBV5-1 and J is TRBJ2-1; 9 bases align to TRBD1. The V gene's germline CDR1 is SGHRS and CDR2 YFSETQ. V gave up 4 bases and J gave up 8 bases; unmatched junction bases: 13. This CDR3 spans 16 amino acids. In DNA, the CDR3 is TGCGCCAGCAGCAGATCCGGGACAGGGAAATTGTATGAGCAGTTCTTC. This codes for CASSRSGTGKLYEQFF.

This clonotype is medium-sized by share. The chain employs TRBV7-2 and TRBJ1-5; TRBD1 matches at 7 bases. The length of the CDR3 is 15 residues. V lost 1 base to trimming and J lost 11 bases; unmatched junction nucleotides: 11. Germline V gives CDR1 SGHTA, CDR2 FQGNSA. CDR3 coding DNA: TGTGCCAGCAGCTTAGGCCGGGACAGTCCTCTGGCCCAGCATTTT. Translation gives CASSLGRDSPLAQHF.

This clonotype qualifies as large. The V and J genes are TRBV27 and TRBJ2-7; D is perhaps TRBD1 (5 bases). CDR3 length: 15 residues. Germline CDR1 and CDR2: MNHEY and SMNVEV (reference sequence). Trimming removed 0 bases at V and 0 bases at J, with 9 bases between. The CDR3 DNA reads TGTGCCAGCAGTTTATCGACAGCTGGCTCCTACGAGCAGTACTTC. Its translation: CASSLSTAGSYEQYF.

Relative to its sample, this clonotype is large. V gene TRBV7-3 combines with J gene TRBJ1-1; D is undetermined. The CDR3 spans 14 residues. Germline loops: CDR1 SGHTA, CDR2 FQGTGA. Deletions cut 0 bases from V and 6 bases from J, with 11 bases between. The CDR3 here is CASSLTGRVAEAFF. CDR3 nucleotide sequence: TGTGCCAGCAGCTTAACCGGGAGGGTTGCTGAAGCTTTCTTT.

By its share, this clonotype is large. The rearrangement links TRBV18 to TRBJ2-1, with D perhaps matching TRBD1 (6 bases). Germline-derived CDR1 and CDR2 are KGHSH and LQKENI. Trimming removed 3 bases from V and 8 bases from J, with 17 bases in between. The CDR3 has 15 amino acids. Here the CDR3 DNA reads TGTGCCAGCTCACCTACAGGGTACTCTTTGGATGAGCAGTTCTTC. Translated: CASSPTGYSLDEQFF.

By share, this clonotype counts as large. V is TRBV18 and J is TRBJ2-3; 13 nucleotides match TRBD2. The trim removed 3 bases at V and 2 bases at J, leaving 2 bases unmatched. The CDR3 totals 16 residues. CDR1 and CDR2 from the germline V gene are KGHSH and LQKENI. CDR3 sequence reads: CASSPGTSGITDTQYF. In nucleotides, the CDR3 is TGTGCCAGCTCACCCGGGACTAGCGGGATCACAGATACGCAGTATTTT.

Judged by abundance, this clonotype is medium-sized. The chain uses TRBV4-1 and TRBJ1-2; D ambiguous. V was trimmed by 0 bases and J by 3 bases, leaving 8 bases between them. CDR1 and CDR2 (germline): MGHRA, YSYEKL. This CDR3 is built from 14 residues. Here the CDR3 reads CASSQDGGYYGYTF. CDR3 bases: TGCGCCAGCAGCCAAGATGGAGGGTACTATGGCTACACCTTC.

The rearrangement uses TRBV2 and TRBJ2-3; 7 bases agree with TRBD2. The germline V gene has CDR1 SNHLY and CDR2 FYNNEI. Trimming removed 4 bases from V and 2 bases from J; junction bases left unmatched: 9. This CDR3 has 16 amino acids. The CDR3 here is CASSATLAETTDTQYF. The CDR3 DNA follows: TGTGCCAGCAGTGCCACTCTAGCGGAAACCACAGATACGCAGTATTTT.

By sample share, this clonotype is large. This chain connects TRBV27 to TRBJ2-2; D gene unclear. V dropped 6 bases and J dropped 7 bases, with 12 bases sitting between them. The CDR3 covers 13 residues. Germline loops: CDR1 MNHEY, CDR2 SMNVEV (reference sequence). CDR3 in DNA: TGTGCCAGCAGGGAGACCTACAGCGGGGAGCTGTTTTTT. Translated, it gives CASRETYSGELFF.

This clonotype is termed large. The chain links TRBV11-2 to TRBJ2-1; D might be TRBD1 (5 bases). Germline V gives CDR1 SGHAT, CDR2 FQNNGV. The CDR3 runs 10 residues. The ends were cut back, 5 bases at V and 14 bases at J, with 10 bases in the middle. CDR3 in DNA: TGTGCCAGCAGCCCGCTAGGGGAGTTCTTC. Translated, it gives CASSPLGEFF.

To note about this clonotype: With a much larger clone just one base away, this may be a read error. The chain links TRBV28 to TRBJ2-2; no definite D call. Germline CDR1 and CDR2: MDHEN and SYDVKM. The CDR3 runs to 12 residues. The DNA of the CDR3 is TGTGCCAGCAGCCAGAACACCAGGGAGCTGTTTTTT. Residues: CASSQNTRELFF.

This clonotype has a handful of counts. J is TRBJ2-5 and V is TRBV4-1, with D perhaps being TRBD1 or TRBD2 (5 bases each). This CDR3 is 15 amino acids long. The ends were cut back, 0 bases at V and 7 bases at J, with 15 bases in the middle. Germline CDR1 is MGHRA and CDR2 is YSYEKL. The CDR3 DNA reads TGCGCCAGCAGCCAAGATCGTGGGGCAGGAGGGACCCAGTACTTC. Its translation is CASSQDRGAGGTQYF.

In its sample, this clonotype is medium-sized. The V call is TRBV24-1, the J call TRBJ2-1, with 9 bases fitting TRBD2. The CDR3 is made up of 16 amino acids. V shed 4 bases and J 4 bases; nucleotides not matched to a gene: 7. Germline assignment: CDR1 KGHDR and CDR2 SFDVKD. The CDR3 is CATSDLAGGAYNEQFF. DNA for the CDR3: TGTGCCACCAGTGACCTGGCGGGGGGGGCATACAATGAGCAGTTCTTC.

By share, this clonotype counts as large (0.1 to 1%). The chain has TRBV29-1 and TRBJ2-5, with 9 bases lining up with TRBD1. Germline CDR1 is SQVTM and CDR2 is ANQGSEA. The length of the CDR3 is 12 residues. The ends lost 6 bases at V and 5 bases at J; junction bases unmatched: 4. This chain's CDR3 is CSVWTGDETQYF. CDR3 DNA sequence: TGCAGCGTCTGGACAGGGGATGAGACCCAGTACTTC. Complete variable domain (other parts from reference TRBV29-1 and TRBJ2-5): SAVISQKPSRDICQRGTSLTIQCQVDSQVTMMFWYRQQPGQSLTLIATANQGSEATYESGFVIDKFPISRPNLTFSTLTVSNMSPEDSSIYLCSVWTGDETQYFGPGTRLLVL.

This clonotype qualifies as large. V usage is TRBV27 and J usage is TRBJ2-3; D uncertain. CDR1 MNHEY and CDR2 SMNVEV come from the germline V gene (reference sequence). With 8 bases removed from V and 4 bases from J, the gap between germline ends came to 4 bases. This CDR3 is built from 10 residues. The CDR3 sequence: CASGPDTQYF. The CDR3 DNA sequence: TGTGCCAGCGGCCCAGATACGCAGTATTTT.

Judged by abundance, this clonotype is medium-sized. At one of its ends the junction is not consistent with the germline gene, which may arise from a read error. The chain uses TRBV20-1 and TRBJ1-2; tentatively, D is TRBD1 (5 bases). In germline, CDR1 is DFQATT, CDR2 SNEGSKA (reference sequence). CDR3 size: 12 residues. CDR3: CSARERQGKDPF. CDR3 DNA: TGCAGTGCTAGAGAGCGGCAGGGAAAGGACCCGTTC.

In its sample, this clonotype ranks as medium-sized. The chain couples TRBV7-9 to TRBJ2-1, with D perhaps TRBD2 (6 bases). Germline V gene data show CDR1 as SEHNR and CDR2 as FQNEAQ (reference sequence). This CDR3 contains 16 residues. V was clipped by 6 bases and J by 0 bases, with 15 bases between them. CDR3 bases: TGTGCCAGCAGTGATACGCGGGGCAGCTCCTACAATGAGCAGTTCTTC. This codes for CASSDTRGSSYNEQFF.

This clonotype is termed large. The V and J genes are TRBV24-1 and TRBJ2-1; tentatively, D is TRBD1 or TRBD2 (5 bases each). CDR3 size: 14 residues. Germline loops: CDR1 KGHDR, CDR2 SFDVKD. Trimming pared 4 bases from V and 4 bases from J, leaving 10 bases between. CDR3 sequence: CATSETGAYNEQFF. The CDR3 region has the DNA TGTGCCACCAGTGAAACCGGGGCTTACAATGAGCAGTTCTTC.

This clonotype ranks as medium-sized. The genes are TRBV2 and TRBJ2-5; 8 nucleotides align to TRBD2. The CDR3 is 16 residues long. Losses at the gene ends were 6 bases for V and 3 bases for J; bases not matched to a gene: 12. From germline, CDR1 is SNHLY and CDR2 FYNNEI. Here the CDR3 DNA reads TGTGCCAGCAGGGAAACTAGCGGTCCTCAGGAAGAGACCCAGTACTTC. Translation gives CASRETSGPQEETQYF.

This clonotype was counted a few times. This sequence joins TRBV20-1 and TRBJ2-1; 8 bases are a match to TRBD2. The CDR3 is 15 residues long. Per germline, CDR1 DFQATT and CDR2 SNEGSKA (reference sequence). J was trimmed by 0 bases and V by 3 bases; bases with no gene match: 4. CDR3 sequence: CSASRLASSYNEQFF. CDR3 in DNA: TGCAGTGCTAGTAGACTAGCGTCCTCCTACAATGAGCAGTTCTTC.

Sample share makes this clonotype medium-sized. The chain couples TRBV4-2 to TRBJ1-5; D is undetermined. The V and J ends lost 0 bases and 4 bases respectively, with 13 bases between them. Per germline, CDR1 LGHNA and CDR2 YNFKEQ. The CDR3 sequence is 16 residues long. The CDR3, as DNA: TGTGCCAGCAGCCAAGATTCGGGGTTAGTGAATCAGCCCCAGCATTTT. Its protein is CASSQDSGLVNQPQHF.

Within the sample, this clonotype is large (0.1 to 1%). V and J are TRBV28 and TRBJ2-7; no clear D gene. Germline CDR1 is MDHEN and CDR2 is SYDVKM. This CDR3 is 14 amino acids long. Deletions cut 6 bases from V and 3 bases from J, with 15 bases between. CDR3 sequence reads: CASRVRVAFYEQYF. The CDR3 bases are TGTGCCAGCAGGGTAAGGGTGGCCTTCTACGAGCAGTACTTC.

Sample share makes this clonotype large (0.1 to 1%). The chain uses TRBV7-2 and TRBJ2-2, with D perhaps matching TRBD1 (5 bases). Germline V CDR1 and CDR2: SGHTA, FQGNSA. V was cut by 0 bases and J by 5 bases, with 10 bases left in between. The CDR3 loop spans 15 amino acids. CDR3 residues: CASSLARDRTGELFF. The CDR3 region has the DNA TGTGCCAGCAGCTTAGCCCGCGACAGAACCGGGGAGCTGTTTTTT.

Relative to its sample, this clonotype is large. The chain links TRBV27 to TRBJ2-7; TRBD2 matches 8 bases. V lost 5 bases and J lost 1; bases outside the gene matches: 4. This CDR3 is built from 14 residues. Looked up from germline, CDR1 is MNHEY and CDR2 is SMNVEV (reference sequence). CDR3 DNA: TGTGCCAGCAGTCTAAGCGGGAGTTCCTACGAGCAGTACTTC. Its protein is CASSLSGSSYEQYF.

This clonotype is medium-sized in the sample. V usage is TRBV2 and J usage is TRBJ1-2; D call uncertain. The CDR3 has 13 residues. Trimming took 3 bases from V and 7 from J, leaving 12 bases between them. Germline-derived CDR1 and CDR2 are SNHLY and FYNNEI. CDR3 amino acids: CASSDLVTGGYTF. As DNA, the CDR3 is TGTGCCAGCAGTGATCTAGTTACGGGTGGCTACACCTTC.

This clonotype is deemed large. This chain links TRBV29-1 with TRBJ2-1, with a tentative D call TRBD1 (7 bases). Germline CDR1 SQVTM, CDR2 ANQGSEA. The CDR3 loop spans 15 amino acids. V shed 2 bases and J shed 0 bases, with 11 bases lying between them. In DNA, the CDR3 is TGCAGCGTTGAAAATCAGGGGGGCTCCTACAATGAGCAGTTCTTC. Translated: CSVENQGGSYNEQFF.

By share, this clonotype ranks as medium-sized (0.01 to 0.1%). The V and J genes are TRBV11-2 and TRBJ2-7; 8 bases line up with TRBD2. This CDR3 is built from 16 residues. Germline CDR1 is SGHAT and CDR2 is FQNNGV. J was trimmed by 3 bases and V by 0 bases; bases with no gene match: 7. Here the CDR3 DNA reads TGTGCCAGCAGCTTAGATCGAAGACTAGCGTTCTACGAGCAGTACTTC. This translates into CASSLDRRLAFYEQYF.

This clonotype is large in the sample. The V call is TRBV20-1, the J call TRBJ2-4; no clear D gene. V was cut by 5 bases and J by 6 bases, with 20 bases left in between. The germline V gene encodes CDR1 DFQATT and CDR2 SNEGSKA (reference sequence). The CDR3 totals 15 residues. The CDR3 DNA reads as TGCAGTGCTCCCTCCCTAAGGGAAATAGTAAACATTCAGTACTTC. Encoded protein: CSAPSLREIVNIQYF.